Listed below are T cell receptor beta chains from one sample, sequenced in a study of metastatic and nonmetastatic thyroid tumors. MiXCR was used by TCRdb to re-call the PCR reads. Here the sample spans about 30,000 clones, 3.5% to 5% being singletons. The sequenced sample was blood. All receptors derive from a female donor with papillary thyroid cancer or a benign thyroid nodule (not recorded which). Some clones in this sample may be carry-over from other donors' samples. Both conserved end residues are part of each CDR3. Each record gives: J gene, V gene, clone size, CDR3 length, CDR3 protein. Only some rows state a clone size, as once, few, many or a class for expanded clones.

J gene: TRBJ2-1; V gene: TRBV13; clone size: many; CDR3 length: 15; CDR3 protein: CASSLVGGTDNEQFF
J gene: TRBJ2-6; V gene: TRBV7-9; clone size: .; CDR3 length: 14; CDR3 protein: CASSPGAGANVLTF
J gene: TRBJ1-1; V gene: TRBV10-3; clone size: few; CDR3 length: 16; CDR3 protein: CAISVGRQGANTEAFF
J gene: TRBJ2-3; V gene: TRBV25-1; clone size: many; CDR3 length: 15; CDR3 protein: CASSRASGSADTQYF
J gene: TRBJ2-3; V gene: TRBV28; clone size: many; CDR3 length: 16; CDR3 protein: CASSPLTDRVADTQYF
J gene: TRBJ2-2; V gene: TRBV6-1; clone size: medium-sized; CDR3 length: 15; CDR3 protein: CASSTPGQYTGELFF
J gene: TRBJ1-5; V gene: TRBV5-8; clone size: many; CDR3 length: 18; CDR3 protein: CASSLEPNNLYSNQPQHF
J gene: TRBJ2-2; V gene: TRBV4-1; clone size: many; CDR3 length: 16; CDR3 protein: CASSQALAGDAGELFF
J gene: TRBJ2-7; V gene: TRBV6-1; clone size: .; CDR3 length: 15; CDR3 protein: CASSEGHMSSYEQYF
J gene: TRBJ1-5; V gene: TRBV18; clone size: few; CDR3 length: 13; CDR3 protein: CASSPDINQPQHF
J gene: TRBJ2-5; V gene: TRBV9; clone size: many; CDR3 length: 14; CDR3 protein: CASSPTLGGETQYF
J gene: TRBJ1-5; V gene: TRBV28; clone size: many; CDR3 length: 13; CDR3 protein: CASRINRNQPQHF
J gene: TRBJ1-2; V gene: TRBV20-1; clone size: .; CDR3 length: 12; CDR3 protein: CGARGSFWGYTF
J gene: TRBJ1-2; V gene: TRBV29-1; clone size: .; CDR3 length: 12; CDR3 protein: CTVYRGARGYTF
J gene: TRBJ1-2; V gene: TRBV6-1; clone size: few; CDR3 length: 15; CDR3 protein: CASRPGGKLQQGYTF
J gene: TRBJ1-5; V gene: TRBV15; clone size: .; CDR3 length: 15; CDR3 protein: CATSRDRASRRPQHF
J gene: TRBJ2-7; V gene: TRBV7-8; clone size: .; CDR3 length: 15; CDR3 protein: CASIRLLAGCYEQYF
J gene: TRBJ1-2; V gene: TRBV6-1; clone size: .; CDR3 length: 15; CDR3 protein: CASKGGQGALYGYTF
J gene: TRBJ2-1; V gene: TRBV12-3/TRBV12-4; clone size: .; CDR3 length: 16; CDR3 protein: CASSLVATLIFREQFF
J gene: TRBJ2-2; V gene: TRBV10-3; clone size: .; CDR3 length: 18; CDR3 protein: CAISREREVRTRSWELFF
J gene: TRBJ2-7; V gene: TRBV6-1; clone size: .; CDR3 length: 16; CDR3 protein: CASSEDPSGGKDEQYF
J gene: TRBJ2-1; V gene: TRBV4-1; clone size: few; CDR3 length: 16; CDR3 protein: CASSQPTRRKGFEQFF
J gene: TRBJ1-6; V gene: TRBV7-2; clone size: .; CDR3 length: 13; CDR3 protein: CASSFPGNSPLHF
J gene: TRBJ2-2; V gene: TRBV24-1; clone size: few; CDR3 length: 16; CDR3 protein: CATSGRTWTVTGELFF
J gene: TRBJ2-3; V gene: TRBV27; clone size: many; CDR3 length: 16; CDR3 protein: CASSSRLAGGTDTQYF
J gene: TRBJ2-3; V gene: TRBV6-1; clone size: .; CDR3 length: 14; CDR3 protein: CASLRARVRDTQYF
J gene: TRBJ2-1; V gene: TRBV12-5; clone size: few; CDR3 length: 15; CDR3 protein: CASGPTVSGINEQFF
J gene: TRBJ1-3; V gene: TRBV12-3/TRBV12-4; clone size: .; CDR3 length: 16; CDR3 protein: CSSSLAGHGSGNTIYF
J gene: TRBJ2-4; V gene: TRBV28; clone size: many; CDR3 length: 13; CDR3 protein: CASSQDRGRIQYF
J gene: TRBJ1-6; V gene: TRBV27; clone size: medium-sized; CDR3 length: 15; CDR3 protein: CASSPWTGGNSPLHF
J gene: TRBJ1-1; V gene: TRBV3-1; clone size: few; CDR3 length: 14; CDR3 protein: CASSPDRDVSEAFF
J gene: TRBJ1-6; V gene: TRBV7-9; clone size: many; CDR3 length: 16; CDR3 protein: CASSLDGLPRDSPLHF
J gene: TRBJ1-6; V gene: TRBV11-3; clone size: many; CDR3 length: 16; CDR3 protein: CASSPGQGAYNSPLHF
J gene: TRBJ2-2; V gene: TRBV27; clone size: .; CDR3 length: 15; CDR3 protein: CASSGCTLYTGELFF
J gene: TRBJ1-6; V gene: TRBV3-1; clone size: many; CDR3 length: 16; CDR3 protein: CASSQEGRAPNSPLHF
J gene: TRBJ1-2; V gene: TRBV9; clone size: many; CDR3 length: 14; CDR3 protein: CASSPTGQNYGYTF
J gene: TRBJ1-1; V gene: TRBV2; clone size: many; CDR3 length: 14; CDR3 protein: CASRTAGANTEAFF
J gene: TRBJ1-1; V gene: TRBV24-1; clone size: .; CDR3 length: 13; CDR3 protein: CATSAGGPGEAFF
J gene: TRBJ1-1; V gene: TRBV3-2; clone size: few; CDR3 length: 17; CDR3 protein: CASSPRKSGLRWTEAFF
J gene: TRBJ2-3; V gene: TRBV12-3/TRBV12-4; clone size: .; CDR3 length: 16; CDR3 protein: CASSSGTSGSADTQYF
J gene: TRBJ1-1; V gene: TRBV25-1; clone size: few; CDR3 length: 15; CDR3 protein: CASSLEGSVDTEAFF
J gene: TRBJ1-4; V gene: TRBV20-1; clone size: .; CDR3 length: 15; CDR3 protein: CSARPIGGRGEKLFF
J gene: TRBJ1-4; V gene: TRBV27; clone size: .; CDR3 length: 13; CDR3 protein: CASSTTDRGKLFF
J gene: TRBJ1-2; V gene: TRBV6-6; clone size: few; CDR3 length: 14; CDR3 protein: CASSYAGLNYGYTF
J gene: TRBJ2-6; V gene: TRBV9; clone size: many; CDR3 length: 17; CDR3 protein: CASCRDRGPSGANVLTF
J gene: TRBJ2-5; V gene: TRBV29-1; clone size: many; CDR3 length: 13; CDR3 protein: CSVYRGNMETQYF
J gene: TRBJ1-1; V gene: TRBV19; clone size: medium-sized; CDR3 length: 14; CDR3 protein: CATCQLGRHTEAFF
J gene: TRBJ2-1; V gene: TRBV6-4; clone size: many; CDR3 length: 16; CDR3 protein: CASSEVSGRASDEQFF
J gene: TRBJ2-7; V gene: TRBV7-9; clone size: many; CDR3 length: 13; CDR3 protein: CASSLQLDYEQYF
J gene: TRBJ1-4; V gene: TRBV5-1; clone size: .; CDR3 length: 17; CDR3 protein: CASSFTGPSITNEKLFF
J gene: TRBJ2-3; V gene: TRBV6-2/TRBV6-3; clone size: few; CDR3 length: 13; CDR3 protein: CASKRGFTDTQYF
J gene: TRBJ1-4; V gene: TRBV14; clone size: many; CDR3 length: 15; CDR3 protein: CASSQHDRVDEKLFF
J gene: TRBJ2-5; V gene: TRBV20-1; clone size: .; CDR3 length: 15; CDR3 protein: CSARDWVLSQGTQYF